Listed below are T cell receptor beta chains from one sample, sequenced in a study of cytomegalovirus exposure and HLA in healthy donors. Data came from immunoSEQ multiplex PCR; TCRdb stores just in-frame clones and leaves some out. The table lists about 130,000 clones, around 89% of them singletons. Sequences were obtained from PBMCs. The source of these receptors is a woman younger than 45 in good health and CMV-seropositive. CDR3s include the opening cysteine and the closing phenylalanine or tryptophan. D genes are given only for firm matches. Only part of the rows carry a size: once, few, many, or a class if the clone is expanded.

D gene	V gene	clone size	J gene	CDR3 DNA	CDR3 protein
TRBD2	TRBV15	-	TRBJ2-5	TGTGCCACCAGCAGAGGACAGATCGGGGGGGAGCGTTGGACCCAGTACTTC	CATSRGQIGGERWTQYF
TRBD2	TRBV18	-	TRBJ2-3	TGTGCCAGCTCCCCCGCCGGGACTAGCGGGATAGCTAGCACAGATACGCAGTATTTT	CASSPAGTSGIASTDTQYF
-	TRBV4-1	-	TRBJ2-5	TGCGCCAGCAGCCACCTGGGGGCAGAGACCCAGTACTTC	CASSHLGAETQYF
TRBD1	TRBV4-1	-	TRBJ2-7	TGCGCCAGCAGCCAAGCCGGTACAGGGGACTACGAGCAGTACTTC	CASSQAGTGDYEQYF
TRBD1	TRBV6-1	-	TRBJ2-5	TGTGCCAGCAGTGTGCCGGGACAGCAAGAGACCCAGTACTTC	CASSVPGQQETQYF
TRBD2	TRBV29-1	-	TRBJ2-2	TGCAGCGTTGTTGCGGGGGGGAACACCGGGGAGCTGTTTTTT	CSVVAGGNTGELFF
TRBD2	TRBV7-9	-	TRBJ2-7	TGTGCCAGCAGCACTAGCGGGGGGGTAGGAGAGCAGTACTTC	CASSTSGGVGEQYF
TRBD1	TRBV2	-	TRBJ2-7	TGTGCCAGCAACAGGGGGTCCTACGAGCAGTACTTC	CASNRGSYEQYF
-	TRBV5-1	-	TRBJ1-2	TGCGCCAGCAGTCAACAGGGAGAGTACTATGGCTACACCTTC	CASSQQGEYYGYTF
TRBD2	TRBV5-4	-	TRBJ2-1	TGTGCCAGCATCAAAGCGGGGGGCCTTTACAGTGAGCAGTTCTTC	CASIKAGGLYSEQFF
-	TRBV7-3	once	TRBJ2-7	TGTGCCAGCAGCTTAACGGCTAGTACCTACGAGCAGTACTTC	CASSLTASTYEQYF
-	TRBV7-9	-	TRBJ2-7	TGTGCCAGCAGCTTACAGGGAACTCATTCCTACGAGCAGTACTTC	CASSLQGTHSYEQYF
TRBD1	TRBV7-8	-	TRBJ1-1	TGTGCCAGCAGCGGGATACAGGGGCAGGTTTTGAACACTGAAGCTTTCTTT	CASSGIQGQVLNTEAFF
-	TRBV29-1	-	TRBJ2-1	TGCAGCGTTGAAGGCGGACTATCGGTCCATGAGCAGTTCTTC	CSVEGGLSVHEQFF
-	TRBV7-9	-	TRBJ1-5	TGTGCCAGCAGCTTAGCTGGGGGGGCGATTGGGCCCCAGCATTTT	CASSLAGGAIGPQHF
-	TRBV6-1	-	TRBJ1-1	TGTGCTTCGAGCGGGCTTGGAGTGAACACTGAAGCTTTCTTT	CASSGLGVNTEAFF
TRBD2	TRBV11-2	-	TRBJ2-2	TGTGCCAGCAGACAAGGGACTAGCGCATACACCGGGGAGCTGTTTTTT	CASRQGTSAYTGELFF
-	TRBV6-6	-	TRBJ2-5	TGTGCCAGCAGCGCGGGGGCCGGGGTAGAGACCCAGTACTTC	CASSAGAGVETQYF
TRBD2	TRBV13	-	TRBJ2-7	TGTGCCAGCAGCTTACTAGCGGGGGGGCCCTACGAGCAGTACTTC	CASSLLAGGPYEQYF
TRBD2	TRBV19	-	TRBJ2-2	TGTGCCAGTAGTAGCCCTCGACTAGCGGGAGGCCAGAACACCGGGGAGCTGTTTTTT	CASSSPRLAGGQNTGELFF
TRBD1	TRBV5-1	-	TRBJ1-4	TGCGCCAGCAGCAGAGGGACAGGGGGCCGTACTAATGAAAAACTGTTTTTT	CASSRGTGGRTNEKLFF
-	TRBV11-3	-	TRBJ1-2	TGTGCCAGCAGCTCCCCTTCCGGCTATGGCTACACCTTC	CASSSPSGYGYTF
TRBD2	TRBV7-3	-	TRBJ2-1	TGTGCCAGCAGCCCAAGACTAGCGGGAGGGCCGGGCAATGAGCAGTTCTTC	CASSPRLAGGPGNEQFF
-	TRBV19	-	TRBJ2-2	TGTGCCAGTAATCGGATAGCGGCTGACGAGCTGTTTTTT	CASNRIAADELFF
-	TRBV7-3	-	TRBJ2-2	TGTGCCAGCAGCTTGGGACTTCACACCGGGGAGCTGTTTTTT	CASSLGLHTGELFF
TRBD2	TRBV2	-	TRBJ2-2	TGTGCCAGCCGGGCTAGCGGGGGTATCACCGGGGAGCTGTTTTTT	CASRASGGITGELFF
TRBD2	TRBV15	-	TRBJ2-5	TGTGCCACCAGCAGAGATATACTAGCGGGGGCACAAGAGACCCAGTACTTC	CATSRDILAGAQETQYF
-	TRBV6-6	-	TRBJ1-6	TGTGCCAGCAGTTCGCTGGGGAGCTCCTATAATTCACCCCTCCACTTT	CASSSLGSSYNSPLHF
TRBD1	TRBV6-1	-	TRBJ1-2	TGTGCCAGCAGATGGGACAGGGGGTCGAACACCTTC	CASRWDRGSNTF
-	TRBV4-2	-	TRBJ1-2	TGTGCCAGCAGCCAAGCCTATCCCCCTAGTGAGGGTCGCGGTGGCTACACCTTC	CASSQAYPPSEGRGGYTF
TRBD2	TRBV5-1	once	TRBJ2-5	TGCGCCAGCAGCTTGGGAGGACTAGAGGACCAAGAGACCCAGTACTTC	CASSLGGLEDQETQYF
-	TRBV6-5	-	TRBJ2-1	TGTGCCAGCAGGGGACATTTGTATGAGCAGTTCTTC	CASRGHLYEQFF
TRBD1	TRBV28	-	TRBJ2-6	TGTGCCAGCAGTTTAATAGGGACAGGGCTCAGCTCTGGGGCCAACGTCCTGACTTTC	CASSLIGTGLSSGANVLTF
TRBD1	TRBV5-5	-	TRBJ2-7	TGTGCCAGCAGCACCGGGACAGCTTACGAGCAGTACTTC	CASSTGTAYEQYF
-	TRBV6-5	-	TRBJ2-3	TGTGCCAGCAGCCTTAGCGGACCGAGGGAAGATACGCAGTATTTT	CASSLSGPREDTQYF
-	TRBV28	few	TRBJ1-3	TGTGCCAGCAGGGGAGGCTCTGGAAACACCATATATTTT	CASRGGSGNTIYF
-	TRBV27	-	TRBJ2-1	TGTGCCAGCAGTTTAGTCCAGGGCCGTGAGCAGTTCTTC	CASSLVQGREQFF
TRBD2	TRBV11-2	-	TRBJ2-5	TGTGCCAGCAGCTCGGGACTAGCGGGGGCCAGGACCCAGTACTTC	CASSSGLAGARTQYF
TRBD2	TRBV7-2	-	TRBJ2-5	TGTGCCAGCAGCGGCCAGACGGGAGGAGAGACCCAGTACTTC	CASSGQTGGETQYF
-	TRBV5-1	-	TRBJ2-2	TGCGCCAGCAGCATACGGACAGACACCGGGGAGCTGTTTTTT	CASSIRTDTGELFF
TRBD1	TRBV5-5	-	TRBJ2-3	TGTGCCAGCAGCTTCGGACAGGGGGCAGATACGCAGTATTTT	CASSFGQGADTQYF